The TCR beta chain under discussion was sequenced for a study of blood T cells in healthy people across ages. V lost 0 bases, J lost 4 bases, and 3 bases lay in between. Germline CDR1 DFQATT, CDR2 SNEGSKA (reference sequence). The length of the CDR3 is 11 residues. Next came a second PCR, run for roughly 6 to 11 cycles, which used a sample-barcoded 5' primer along with a J-beta primer mix. TCRdb ran MiXCR on the 5' RACE reads and lists one entry per CDR3 protein. Altogether 900,000 to 950,000 distinct CDR3 sequences are present, almost 30% being singletons, with the ten largest covering around 9.6%. The sample holds many counts of this clonotype. Antigen unknown. General study findings and limits: Those diversity estimates obtained from one million T cells were thought to be underestimates.

The data also belong to a second study, concerning T cells of mothers and their children. From that paper: Added by the second PCR's M1S primer were sample barcodes and 2-4 random nucleotides.

This receptor was taken from a woman between 40 and 55 years old in good health. V is TRBV20-1 and J is TRBJ1-2; the D is unclear. Sequences were obtained from blood. CDR3 in amino acids: CSARDSYGYTF. The CDR3 DNA follows: TGCAGTGCTAGAGACAGCTATGGCTACACCTTC.